This T cell receptor (beta chain) stems from a study of identical twins. Study results and caveats: Insertions were fewer in abundant cord blood beta clonotypes, whereas memory repertoires showed none of this pattern. Shared out-of-frame alpha sequences (those common to twins) showed excess low generation probability.

A remark on this clonotype: Its specificity is not known.

This CDR3 comprises 14 residues. Germline assignment: CDR1 SGHDT and CDR2 YYEEEE. V was cut by 4 bases and J by 13 bases, with 20 bases left in between. TCRdb re-called the 5' RACE reads with MiXCR, one entry per CDR3 protein. The profile shows approximately 230,000 distinct CDR3 sequences, over 5% of them singletons. The sample was also linked to a second study, of T cells expressing NK-cell markers.

The sample consisted of CD8+ T cells sorted from blood. The receptor was derived from a woman under 30 in good health. The chain couples TRBV5-6 to TRBJ2-2; D possibly matches TRBD1 or TRBD2 (5 bases each). This CDR3 is CASSPGLNSWALFF. CDR3 DNA sequence: TGTGCCAGCAGCCCGGGGCTCAACTCCTGGGCGCTGTTTTTT. The full variable domain, in which reference TRBV5-6 and TRBJ2-2 provide the parts outside the CDR3, is DAGVTQSPTHLIKTRGQQVTLRCSPKSGHDTVSWYQQALGQGPQFIFQYYEEEERQRGNFPDRFSGHQFPNYSSELNVNALLLGDSALYLCASSPGLNSWALFFGEGSRLTVL.